One and the same sample provided the 6 T cell receptor beta chains below, sequenced in a study of T-cell reconstitution after alpha-beta-depleted transplantation in children. As it was prepared, the TCRbeta library received unique molecular identifiers. TCRdb re-called the PCR reads through MiXCR, storing one row per CDR3 protein. The data contain about 270,000 distinct CDR3 sequences, around 9.6% of them singletons. The material sequenced was PBMCs from the stem cell graft donor, taken from the stem cell graft. The receptors were gathered from a human donor who donated a stem cell graft to a child with SCID.

This clonotype showed up many times. V gene TRBV9 combines with J gene TRBJ2-3; no firm D call. Germline V gene lookup returns CDR1 SGDLS and CDR2 YYNGEE. Trimming pared 5 bases from V and 2 bases from J, leaving 9 bases between. The CDR3 totals 13 residues. The CDR3 coding sequence is TGTGCCAGCAGTGTACGGGCCACAGATACGCAGTATTTT. It codes for CASSVRATDTQYF.

The chain is built from TRBV7-9 and TRBJ2-1; perhaps D is TRBD1 or TRBD2 (5 bases each). CDR1 is SEHNR, CDR2 FQNEAQ, per germline (reference sequence). V lost 5 bases to trimming and J lost 6 bases, with 17 bases between them. The CDR3 is 15 amino acids. CDR3 bases: TGTGCCAGCAGCGGATGGGACGGGACGTCCAATGAGCAGTTCTTC. This sequence encodes CASSGWDGTSNEQFF.

The genes are TRBV10-3 and TRBJ1-4, with 12 bases that match TRBD1. The CDR3 is 17 amino acids. V shed 3 bases, J shed 5 bases, and the junction held 7 bases outside the gene matches. Germline V gene data show CDR1 as ENHRY and CDR2 as SYGVKD. CDR3 bases: TGTGCCATCAGTGAAGGGGACAGGGGGCGTCAGAATGAAAAACTGTTTTTT. Protein product: CAISEGDRGRQNEKLFF.

This clonotype was seen more than once but under ten times. The gene calls are TRBV5-1 and TRBJ1-1; no reliable D call. The CDR3 consists of 14 residues. The V gene lost 9 bases and the J gene lost 1 base, with 16 bases spanning the gap. The germline V gene encodes CDR1 SGHRS and CDR2 YFSETQ. CDR3 protein: CATLPTPGNTEAFF. CDR3 nucleotides: TGCGCCACCCTCCCTACCCCCGGGAACACTGAAGCTTTCTTT.

The V call is TRBV29-1, the J call TRBJ2-3; 7 bases match TRBD2. V lost 4 bases to trimming and J lost 2 bases; unmatched junction nucleotides: 6. The CDR3 extends over 14 amino acids. Germline V CDR1 and CDR2: SQVTM, ANQGSEA. The CDR3 sequence: CSVALLATTDTQYF. In DNA form, the CDR3 reads TGCAGCGTTGCTCTACTAGCGACCACAGATACGCAGTATTTT.

This clonotype was seen a handful of times. The chain is built from TRBV6-1 and TRBJ2-1, with a tentative D call TRBD2 (6 bases). The CDR3 extends over 15 amino acids. Deletions cut 4 bases from V and 4 bases from J, with 14 bases between. CDR1 MNHNS and CDR2 SASEGT come from the germline V gene. The DNA of the CDR3 is TGTGCCAGCAGTGGGCGTCTAGCGAGATACAATGAGCAGTTCTTC. It codes for CASSGRLARYNEQFF.